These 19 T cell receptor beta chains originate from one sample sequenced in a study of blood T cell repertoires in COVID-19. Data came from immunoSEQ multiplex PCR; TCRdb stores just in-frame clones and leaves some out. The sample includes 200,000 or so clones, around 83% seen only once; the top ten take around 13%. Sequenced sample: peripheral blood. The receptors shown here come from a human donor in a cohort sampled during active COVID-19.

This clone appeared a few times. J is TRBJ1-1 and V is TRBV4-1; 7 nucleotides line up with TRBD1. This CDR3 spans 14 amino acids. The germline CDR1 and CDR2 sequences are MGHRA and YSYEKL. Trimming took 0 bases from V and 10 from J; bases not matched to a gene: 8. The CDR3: CASSQDPGGGTAFF. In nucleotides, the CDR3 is TGCGCCAGCAGCCAAGACCCCGGAGGGGGCACAGCTTTCTTT.

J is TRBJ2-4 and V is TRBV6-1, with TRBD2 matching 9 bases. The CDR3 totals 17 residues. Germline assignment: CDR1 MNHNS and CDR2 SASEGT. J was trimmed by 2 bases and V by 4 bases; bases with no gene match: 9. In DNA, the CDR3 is TGTGCCAGCAGTGCGCAGCTGCGGGAGGGACCCAAAAACATTCAGTACTTC. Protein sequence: CASSAQLREGPKNIQYF.

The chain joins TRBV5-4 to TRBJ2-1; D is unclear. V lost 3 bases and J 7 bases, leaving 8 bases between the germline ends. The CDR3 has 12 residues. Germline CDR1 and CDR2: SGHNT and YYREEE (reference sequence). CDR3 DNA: TGTGCCAGCAGCTCGATCACTAATGAGCAGTTCTTC. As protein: CASSSITNEQFF.

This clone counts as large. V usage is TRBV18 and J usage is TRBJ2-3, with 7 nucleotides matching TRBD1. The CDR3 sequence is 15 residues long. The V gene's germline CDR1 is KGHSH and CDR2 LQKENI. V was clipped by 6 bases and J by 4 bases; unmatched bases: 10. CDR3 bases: TGTGCCAGCTCGCTGACAGGGTGGAGTTCAGATACGCAGTATTTT. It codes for CASSLTGWSSDTQYF.

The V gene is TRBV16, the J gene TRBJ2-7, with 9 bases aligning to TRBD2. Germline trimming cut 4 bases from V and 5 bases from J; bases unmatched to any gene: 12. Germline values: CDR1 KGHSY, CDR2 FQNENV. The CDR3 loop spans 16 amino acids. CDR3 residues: CASSPRRASGNNEQYF. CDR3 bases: TGTGCCAGCAGCCCCCGCCGGGCTAGCGGGAACAACGAGCAGTACTTC.

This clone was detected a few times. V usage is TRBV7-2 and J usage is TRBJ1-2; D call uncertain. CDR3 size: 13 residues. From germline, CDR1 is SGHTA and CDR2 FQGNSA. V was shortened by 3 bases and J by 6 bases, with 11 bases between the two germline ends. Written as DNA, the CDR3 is TGTGCCAGCAGCTTGGCGCAGGCTCATGGCTACACCTTC. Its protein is CASSLAQAHGYTF.

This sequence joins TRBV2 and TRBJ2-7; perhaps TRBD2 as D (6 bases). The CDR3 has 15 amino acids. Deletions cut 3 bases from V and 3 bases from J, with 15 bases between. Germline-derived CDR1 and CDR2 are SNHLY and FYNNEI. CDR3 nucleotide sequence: TGTGCCAGCAGTGATAGCGGACCGACCTTCTACGAGCAGTACTTC. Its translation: CASSDSGPTFYEQYF.

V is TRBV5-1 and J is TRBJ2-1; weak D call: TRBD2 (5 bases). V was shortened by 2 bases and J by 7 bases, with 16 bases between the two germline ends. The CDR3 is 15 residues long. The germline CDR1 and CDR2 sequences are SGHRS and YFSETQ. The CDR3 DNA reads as TGCGCCAGCAGCTTCGAGTTAGCGAGAGATAATGAGCAGTTCTTC. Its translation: CASSFELARDNEQFF.

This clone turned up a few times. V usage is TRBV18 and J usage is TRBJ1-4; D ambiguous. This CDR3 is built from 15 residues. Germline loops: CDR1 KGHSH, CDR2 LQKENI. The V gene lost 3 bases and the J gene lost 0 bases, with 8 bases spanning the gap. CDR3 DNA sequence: TGTGCCAGCTCACCTTCGGGAGCAACTAATGAAAAACTGTTTTTT. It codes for CASSPSGATNEKLFF.

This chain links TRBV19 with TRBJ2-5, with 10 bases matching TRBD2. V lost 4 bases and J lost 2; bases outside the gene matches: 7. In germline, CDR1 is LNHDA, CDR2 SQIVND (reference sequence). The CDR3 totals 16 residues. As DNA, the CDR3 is TGTGCCAGTAGTAACCGACTAGCGGGTACTCAAGAGACCCAGTACTTC. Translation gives CASSNRLAGTQETQYF. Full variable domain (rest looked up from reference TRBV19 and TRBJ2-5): DGGITQSPKYLFRKEGQNVTLSCEQNLNHDAMYWYRQDPGQGLRLIYYSQIVNDFQKGDIAEGYSVSREKKESFPLTVTSAQKNPTAFYLCASSNRLAGTQETQYFGPGTRLLVL.

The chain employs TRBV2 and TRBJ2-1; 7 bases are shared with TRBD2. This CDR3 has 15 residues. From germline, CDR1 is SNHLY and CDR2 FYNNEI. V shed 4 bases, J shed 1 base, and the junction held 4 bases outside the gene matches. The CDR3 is CASSVLRESYNEQFF. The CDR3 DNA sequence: TGTGCCAGCAGTGTGTTGCGGGAGTCCTACAATGAGCAGTTCTTC.

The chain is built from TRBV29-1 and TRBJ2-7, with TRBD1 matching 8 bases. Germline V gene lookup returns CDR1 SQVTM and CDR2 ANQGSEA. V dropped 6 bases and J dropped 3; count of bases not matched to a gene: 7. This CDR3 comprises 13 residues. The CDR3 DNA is TGCAGCGTCAGGGGGCCGGGGAGCTACGAGCAGTACTTC. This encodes CSVRGPGSYEQYF.

In DNA, the CDR3 is TGTGCCAGCAGTGCCTCCGTTGGGACTAGCGTTAACAATGAGCAGTTCTTC. Protein: CASSASVGTSVNNEQFF. V is TRBV6-1 and J is TRBJ2-1; 10 bases agree with TRBD2. The ends lost 4 bases at V and 5 bases at J; junction bases unmatched: 11. This CDR3 is 17 amino acids long. Per the germline V gene, CDR1 is MNHNS and CDR2 is SASEGT.

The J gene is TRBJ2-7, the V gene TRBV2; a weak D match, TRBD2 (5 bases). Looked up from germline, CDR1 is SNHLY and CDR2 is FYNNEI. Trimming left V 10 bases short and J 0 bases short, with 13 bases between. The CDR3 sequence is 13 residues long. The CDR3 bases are TGTGCCACCGAGAAGACTAACTCCTACGAGCAGTACTTC. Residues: CATEKTNSYEQYF.

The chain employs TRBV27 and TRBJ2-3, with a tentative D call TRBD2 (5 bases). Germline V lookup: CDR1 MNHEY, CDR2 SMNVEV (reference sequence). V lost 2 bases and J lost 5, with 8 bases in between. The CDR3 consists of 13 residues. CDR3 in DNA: TGTGCCAGCAGTTTAGCGGGTCGAGATACGCAGTATTTT. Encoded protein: CASSLAGRDTQYF.

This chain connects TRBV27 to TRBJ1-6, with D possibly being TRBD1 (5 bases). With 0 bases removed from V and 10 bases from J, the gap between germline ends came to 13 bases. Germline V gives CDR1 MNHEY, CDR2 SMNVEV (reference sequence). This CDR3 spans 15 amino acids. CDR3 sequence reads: CASSLSAGSRSPLHF. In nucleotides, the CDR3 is TGTGCCAGCAGTTTATCGGCAGGGTCTCGCTCACCCCTCCACTTT.

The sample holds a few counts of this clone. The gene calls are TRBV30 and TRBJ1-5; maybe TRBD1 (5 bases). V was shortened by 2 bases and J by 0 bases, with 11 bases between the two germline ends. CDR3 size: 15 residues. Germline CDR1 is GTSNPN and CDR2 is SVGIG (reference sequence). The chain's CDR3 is CAWSRTGISNQPQHF. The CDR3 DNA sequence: TGTGCCTGGAGTCGCACAGGAATTAGCAATCAGCCCCAGCATTTT. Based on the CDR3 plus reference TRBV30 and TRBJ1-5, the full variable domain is SQTIHQWPATLVQPVGSPLSLECTVEGTSNPNLYWYRQAAGRGLQLLFYSVGIGQISSEVPQNLSASRPQDRQFILSSKKLLLSDSGFYLCAWSRTGISNQPQHFGDGTRLSIL.

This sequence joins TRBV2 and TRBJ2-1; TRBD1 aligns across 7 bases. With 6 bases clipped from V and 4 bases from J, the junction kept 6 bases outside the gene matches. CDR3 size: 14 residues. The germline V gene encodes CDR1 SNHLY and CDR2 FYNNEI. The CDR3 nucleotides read TGTGCCAGCAGCCGGGACAGACCATACAATGAGCAGTTCTTC. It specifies CASSRDRPYNEQFF.

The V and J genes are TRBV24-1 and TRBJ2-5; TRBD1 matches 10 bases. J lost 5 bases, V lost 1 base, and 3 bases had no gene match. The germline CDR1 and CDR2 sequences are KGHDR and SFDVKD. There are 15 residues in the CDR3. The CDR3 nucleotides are TGTGCCACCAGTGATTTTGGGACAGGGGATGAGACCCAGTACTTC. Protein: CATSDFGTGDETQYF.